These 21 T cell receptor beta chains originate from one sample sequenced in a study of cytomegalovirus exposure and HLA in healthy donors. Primers for the PCR totalled 60 Vbeta and 13 Jbeta. Profiling relied on immunoSEQ multiplex PCR, and the TCRdb table lists in-frame clones only, not all of them. The sample consists of around 130,000 clones, approximately 80% of them appearing once. Sequencing input: PBMCs. Every receptor here comes from a woman in her sixties in good health and CMV-seronegative.

This clone has only a few counts. The rearrangement links TRBV6-6 to TRBJ2-2; 8 nucleotides agree with TRBD1. The CDR3 length is 13 residues. CDR1 is MNHNY, CDR2 SVGAGI, per germline (reference sequence). The junction had 0 bases not matched to a gene; V was cut back by 5 bases and J by 4 bases. The CDR3 is CASSGQGTGELFF. The DNA of the CDR3 is TGTGCCAGCAGTGGACAGGGCACCGGGGAGCTGTTTTTT.

The V and J genes are TRBV20-1 and TRBJ1-1; no definite D call. The V gene's germline CDR1 is DFQATT and CDR2 SNEGSKA (reference sequence). Trimming left V 6 bases short and J 8 bases short, with 7 bases between. CDR3 length equals 9 residues. The CDR3 nucleotides are TGCAGTGCCCCCCCGGAAGCTTTCTTT. Translation gives CSAPPEAFF.

V and J are TRBV5-1 and TRBJ2-2; TRBD2 agrees at 9 bases. This CDR3 comprises 16 residues. CDR1 is SGHRS, CDR2 YFSETQ, per germline. J lost 4 bases, V lost 0 bases, and 4 bases had no gene match. Here the CDR3 DNA reads TGCGCCAGCAGCTTGGTGGCGGGAGGGAGCACCGGGGAGCTGTTTTTT. Amino acid sequence: CASSLVAGGSTGELFF.

A single count supports this clone. This chain links TRBV29-1 with TRBJ2-5; D perhaps matches TRBD2 (5 bases). The J call may be wrong; the DNA end is better matched by TRBJ2-7. Germline V gene lookup returns CDR1 SQVTM and CDR2 ANQGSEA. This CDR3 contains 13 residues. In DNA form, the CDR3 reads TGCAGCCCCTGGAGGTCTTACTCCTACGAGCAGTACTTC. Its translation is CSPWRSYSYEQYF.

This clone has a single count. V gene TRBV28 combines with J gene TRBJ2-5; 8 nucleotides align to TRBD1. After removal of 3 bases from V and 3 bases from J, the junction contained 12 bases not matched to a gene. This CDR3 comprises 17 residues. Germline values: CDR1 MDHEN, CDR2 SYDVKM. The CDR3 region has the DNA TGTGCCAGCAGTTTCTCCCCCGGGACAGGAAAGAAAGAGACCCAGTACTTC. This codes for CASSFSPGTGKKETQYF.

In nucleotides, the CDR3 is TGTGCCAGCAGGCGAGAAGCTTTCTATGGCTACACCTTC. Protein: CASRREAFYGYTF. V is TRBV2 and J is TRBJ1-2; no reliable D call. CDR1 and CDR2 (germline): SNHLY, FYNNEI. The CDR3 contains 13 residues. V was shortened by 6 bases and J by 4 bases, with 12 bases between the two germline ends.

The chain carries TRBV28 and TRBJ2-7; TRBD2 might be the D (5 bases). The CDR3 loop spans 17 amino acids. Germline CDR1 MDHEN, CDR2 SYDVKM. V dropped 8 bases and J dropped 2 bases, with 25 bases sitting between them. CDR3 residues: CASCVKGRGFWTYEQYF. The CDR3 bases are TGTGCCAGCTGCGTAAAAGGCCGAGGGTTTTGGACCTACGAGCAGTACTTC.

The J gene is TRBJ2-7, the V gene TRBV28; TRBD1 matches at 10 bases. The CDR3 is made up of 15 amino acids. V shed 6 bases, J shed 3 bases, and the junction held 8 bases outside the gene matches. The germline CDR1 and CDR2 sequences are MDHEN and SYDVKM. The CDR3 DNA reads TGTGCCAGCAGGAGGGGCCGGACAGGGGGCTACGAGCAGTACTTC. The encoded protein is CASRRGRTGGYEQYF.

This clone was counted once. V and J are TRBV5-1 and TRBJ1-1; D uncertain. Germline V gives CDR1 SGHRS, CDR2 YFSETQ. This CDR3 is built from 16 residues. The V and J ends lost 4 bases and 1 base respectively, with 17 bases between them. The CDR3 nucleotides read TGCGCCAGCAGCCACCAGGCCTTCAGATCGAACACTGAAGCTTTCTTT. Amino acid sequence: CASSHQAFRSNTEAFF.

This clone was detected only a few times. The rearrangement uses TRBV27 and TRBJ2-7; tentatively, D is TRBD2 (6 bases). Germline V CDR1 and CDR2: MNHEY, SMNVEV (reference sequence). Trimming removed 3 bases from V and 3 bases from J, with 12 bases in between. The CDR3 covers 14 residues. The CDR3: CASSLGGAGYEQYF. The CDR3 coding sequence is TGTGCCAGCAGTTTGGGGGGAGCGGGCTACGAGCAGTACTTC.

The rearrangement links TRBV19 to TRBJ2-7; TRBD2 is a possible D gene (6 bases). Trimming pared 4 bases from V and 2 bases from J, leaving 12 bases between. CDR1 LNHDA and CDR2 SQIVND come from the germline V gene (reference sequence). The CDR3 is 14 residues long. The CDR3 is CASSTAGFTYEQYF. The DNA of the CDR3 is TGTGCCAGTAGTACGGCGGGATTTACCTACGAGCAGTACTTC.

CDR3 sequence reads: CASSQLGLAYGDTQYF. For the CDR3, the DNA is TGCGCCAGCAGCCAACTAGGACTAGCGTACGGAGATACGCAGTATTTT. This rearrangement joins TRBV4-1 to TRBJ2-3; 9 bases are a match to TRBD2. Per germline, CDR1 MGHRA and CDR2 YSYEKL. V lost 2 bases, J lost 5 bases, and 8 bases stayed unmatched. The CDR3 has 16 residues.

This chain uses TRBV10-1 with TRBJ2-1, with 9 bases lining up with TRBD2. The V gene end was trimmed by 0 bases and the J gene end by 3 bases; junction bases not matched to a gene: 9. The CDR3 runs 18 residues. Germline CDR1 reads WNHNN; CDR2 reads SYGVQD (reference sequence). In DNA form, the CDR3 reads TGCGCCAGCAGTGAGTCTCCAGGGCTAGCGGGGCACTACAATGAGCAGTTCTTC. Translation gives CASSESPGLAGHYNEQFF.

The J gene is TRBJ1-5, the V gene TRBV18, with 9 bases aligning to TRBD1. The CDR3 length is 14 residues. V shed 4 bases and J 7 bases; nucleotides not matched to a gene: 5. Germline V gene data show CDR1 as KGHSH and CDR2 as LQKENI. CDR3 region: CASSRGGQGQPQHF. Here the CDR3 DNA reads TGTGCCAGCTCACGGGGGGGACAGGGACAGCCCCAGCATTTT.

The chain links TRBV5-6 to TRBJ2-1, with D possibly being TRBD2 (6 bases). With 4 bases removed from V and 8 bases from J, the gap between germline ends came to 7 bases. Germline V gives CDR1 SGHDT, CDR2 YYEEEE. This CDR3 spans 11 amino acids. CDR3 sequence (DNA): TGTGCCAGCAGCCGGGGGTATGAGCAGTTCTTC. Translating gives CASSRGYEQFF.

This chain connects TRBV28 to TRBJ1-1, with TRBD1 as a possible D gene (6 bases). The CDR3 has 13 residues. The V end lost 11 bases, the J end lost 2 bases, and 15 bases lay between the germline ends. Germline V gene sequence: CDR1 MDHEN, CDR2 SYDVKM. The DNA of the CDR3 is TGTGCCTGTGGCGGGGGCCTTAACACTGAAGCTTTCTTT. This translates into CACGGGLNTEAFF.

The chain employs TRBV13 and TRBJ2-5, with 10 bases that match TRBD2. CDR3 size: 18 residues. Trimming at V came to 4 bases and at J to 0 bases, leaving 11 bases not matched to a gene. CDR1 and CDR2 (germline): PRHDT, FYEKMQ (reference sequence). The CDR3, as DNA: TGTGCCAGCAGCTCCCCCACTAGCGGGGACCTGTACCAAGAGACCCAGTACTTC. Its translation is CASSSPTSGDLYQETQYF.

The chain has TRBV29-1 and TRBJ2-3; 7 nucleotides match TRBD1. CDR1 and CDR2 (germline): SQVTM, ANQGSEA. Trimming removed 7 bases from V and 1 base from J; junction bases left unmatched: 11. CDR3 size: 15 residues. CDR3 loop: CSGSRDRDRTDTQYF. The CDR3 DNA reads as TGCAGCGGATCGAGAGACAGGGATCGCACAGATACGCAGTATTTT.

The chain recombines TRBV7-8 with TRBJ2-7, with TRBD1 matching over 9 bases. The germline gives CDR1 SGHVS, CDR2 FQNEAQ. V lost 7 bases, J lost 4 bases, and 5 bases stayed unmatched. CDR3 length equals 13 residues. The CDR3, as DNA: TGTGCCAGCACCAAGGACAGGGGTTACGAGCAGTACTTC. As protein: CASTKDRGYEQYF.

V gene TRBV2 combines with J gene TRBJ1-2; D is unclear. CDR1 and CDR2 from the germline V gene are SNHLY and FYNNEI. The CDR3 length is 15 residues. Trimming shortened V by 2 bases and J by 9 bases, and 19 bases separated the two germline ends. CDR3 amino acids: CASSERRSAGSSYTF. CDR3 in DNA: TGTGCCAGCAGTGAACGTCGGTCGGCGGGGTCTAGCTACACCTTC.

The rearrangement uses TRBV4-1 and TRBJ2-1, with TRBD2 as a possible D gene (5 bases). Germline CDR1 is MGHRA and CDR2 is YSYEKL. This CDR3 comprises 14 residues. Trimming stripped 1 base from V and 6 bases from J, with 10 bases between. The CDR3 bases are TGCGCCAGCAGCCAAGGGGGTGGGAGCAATGAGCAGTTCTTC. Encoded protein: CASSQGGGSNEQFF.